A selection of T cell receptor beta chains follows, all from one sample in a study of identical twins. TCRdb recomputed calls from the 5' RACE reads with MiXCR, one row per CDR3 protein. Here the sample spans hundreds of thousands of distinct CDR3 sequences, roughly 6% being singletons. Sequencing was done on a sample of naive T cells sorted from blood. The receptors here all came from a man aged 18 to 29 in good health. Each CDR3 is given with its conserved first and last residue. D genes are given only for firm matches. The size field is filled for only some rows; it gives once, few, many or a size class.

D gene: TRBD2; V gene: TRBV5-1; J gene: TRBJ2-3; clone size: many; CDR3 DNA: TGCGCCAGCAGCGCCATAGCGGGAGCTTCGGATACGCAGTATTTT; CDR3 protein: CASSAIAGASDTQYF
D gene: .; V gene: TRBV5-5; J gene: TRBJ1-1; clone size: .; CDR3 DNA: TGTGCCAGCAGCTTGGTAGGGGTCGAGAACACTGAAGCTTTCTTT; CDR3 protein: CASSLVGVENTEAFF
D gene: .; V gene: TRBV24-1; J gene: TRBJ2-4; clone size: many; CDR3 DNA: TGTGCCACCAGTGATTTGCAAGGGTATGATCAGTACTTC; CDR3 protein: CATSDLQGYDQYF
D gene: .; V gene: TRBV29-1; J gene: TRBJ1-1; clone size: many; CDR3 DNA: TGCAGCGTCCAGGGGCGGGCGAACACTGAAGCTTTCTTT; CDR3 protein: CSVQGRANTEAFF
D gene: .; V gene: TRBV27; J gene: TRBJ2-3; clone size: many; CDR3 DNA: TGTGCCAGCAGTTTTATCGCCGGTAGCACAGATACGCAGTATTTT; CDR3 protein: CASSFIAGSTDTQYF
D gene: .; V gene: TRBV25-1; J gene: TRBJ2-7; clone size: many; CDR3 DNA: TGTGCCAGCACTGGAGCGGTTACCTACGAGCAGTACTTC; CDR3 protein: CASTGAVTYEQYF
D gene: .; V gene: TRBV10-1; J gene: TRBJ2-1; clone size: few; CDR3 DNA: TGCGCCAGCGGCCGAGATGAAGGGGTGGGGCAGTTCTTC; CDR3 protein: CASGRDEGVGQFF
D gene: TRBD2; V gene: TRBV24-1; J gene: TRBJ2-1; clone size: many; CDR3 DNA: TGTGCCACCAGTGACCGGGGACTAGCGGGACGGGGCTCCTACAATGAGCAGTTCTTC; CDR3 protein: CATSDRGLAGRGSYNEQFF
D gene: .; V gene: TRBV6-5; J gene: TRBJ2-1; clone size: few; CDR3 DNA: TGTGCCAGCAGTTCTGGGGGGAGCCTCAACAATGAGCAGTTCTTC; CDR3 protein: CASSSGGSLNNEQFF
D gene: .; V gene: TRBV20-1; J gene: TRBJ2-3; clone size: .; CDR3 DNA: TGCAGTGCTAGGGAATGGGGCACAGATACGCAGTATTTT; CDR3 protein: CSAREWGTDTQYF
D gene: .; V gene: TRBV7-8; J gene: TRBJ2-4; clone size: many; CDR3 DNA: TGTGCCAGCAGCCCGGCGGAACCAGTAGCCAAAAACATTCAGTACTTC; CDR3 protein: CASSPAEPVAKNIQYF
D gene: .; V gene: TRBV12-3/TRBV12-4; J gene: TRBJ2-3; clone size: many; CDR3 DNA: TGTGCCAGCAGTTTAGTCGCCCACACAGATACGCAGTATTTT; CDR3 protein: CASSLVAHTDTQYF
D gene: .; V gene: TRBV5-1; J gene: TRBJ2-6; clone size: .; CDR3 DNA: TGCGCCACCAGCAGGGCAGCTGGGGCCAACGTCCTGACTTTC; CDR3 protein: CATSRAAGANVLTF
D gene: TRBD1; V gene: TRBV20-1; J gene: TRBJ2-3; clone size: .; CDR3 DNA: TGCAGTGCTCGGGACAGCGACACAGATACGCAGTATTTT; CDR3 protein: CSARDSDTDTQYF
D gene: TRBD1; V gene: TRBV12-3/TRBV12-4; J gene: TRBJ1-5; clone size: many; CDR3 DNA: TGTGCTACCACCGGGACAGGGGGTAATCAGCCCCAGCATTTT; CDR3 protein: CATTGTGGNQPQHF
D gene: .; V gene: TRBV28; J gene: TRBJ2-1; clone size: many; CDR3 DNA: TGTGCCAGCAGTTCGAATAAAAAGACTAGACAGGCTTTCTTC; CDR3 protein: CASSSNKKTRQAFF
D gene: .; V gene: TRBV20-1; J gene: TRBJ1-1; clone size: .; CDR3 DNA: TGCAGTGCTAGAGAAGATATGAACACTGAAGCTTTCTTT; CDR3 protein: CSAREDMNTEAFF
D gene: .; V gene: TRBV27; J gene: TRBJ2-7; clone size: many; CDR3 DNA: TGTGCCAGCAGGGGTAGCAACGCCTACGAGCAGTACTTC; CDR3 protein: CASRGSNAYEQYF
D gene: TRBD1; V gene: TRBV7-2; J gene: TRBJ2-7; clone size: many; CDR3 DNA: TGTGCCAGCAGCTTGGGGACAGGTTTCTACGAGCAGTACTTC; CDR3 protein: CASSLGTGFYEQYF
D gene: .; V gene: TRBV3-1; J gene: TRBJ2-1; clone size: .; CDR3 DNA: TGTGCCAGCAGCCAAGCGGGAGTGTTGGAGTACAATGAGCAGTTCTTC; CDR3 protein: CASSQAGVLEYNEQFF
D gene: .; V gene: TRBV9; J gene: TRBJ2-1; clone size: many; CDR3 DNA: TGTGCCAGCAGCGTAGCCGGACACGACGTTACCTACAATGAGCAGTTCTTC; CDR3 protein: CASSVAGHDVTYNEQFF
D gene: .; V gene: TRBV6-5; J gene: TRBJ1-2; clone size: .; CDR3 DNA: TGTGCCAGCAGTTACTCTGATAGTGGGTGGGGGTTCGGCTACACCTTC; CDR3 protein: CASSYSDSGWGFGYTF
D gene: TRBD1; V gene: TRBV12-5; J gene: TRBJ2-7; clone size: .; CDR3 DNA: TGTGCTAGTGGTTTCCACGAGACAGGGCATGCCTACGAGCAGTACTTC; CDR3 protein: CASGFHETGHAYEQYF
D gene: .; V gene: TRBV27; J gene: TRBJ2-1; clone size: few; CDR3 DNA: TGTGCCAGCAGTTTAAGGTTCCCACCGGTGGATGAGCAGTTCTTC; CDR3 protein: CASSLRFPPVDEQFF
D gene: .; V gene: TRBV19; J gene: TRBJ2-3; clone size: few; CDR3 DNA: TGTGCCAGTAGTATTTTCGGCTCGAAGAGCGACACAGATACGCAGTATTTT; CDR3 protein: CASSIFGSKSDTDTQYF
D gene: TRBD2; V gene: TRBV10-3; J gene: TRBJ2-7; clone size: .; CDR3 DNA: TGTGCCATCAGTGACCCTTTAGCGGGTAGCTCCTACGAGCAGTACTTC; CDR3 protein: CAISDPLAGSSYEQYF
D gene: .; V gene: TRBV12-3/TRBV12-4; J gene: TRBJ2-5; clone size: .; CDR3 DNA: TGTGCCAGCAGTCCGCACCAAACATTGGAGACCCAGTACTTC; CDR3 protein: CASSPHQTLETQYF
D gene: .; V gene: TRBV7-2; J gene: TRBJ1-1; clone size: many; CDR3 DNA: TGTGCCAGCAGCAAAAGTTCCATGAACACTGAAGCTTTCTTT; CDR3 protein: CASSKSSMNTEAFF
D gene: .; V gene: TRBV6-2/TRBV6-3; J gene: TRBJ2-3; clone size: many; CDR3 DNA: TGTGCCAGCAGTTACCGATCCGGCGGGGGCAGCACAGATACGCAGTATTTT; CDR3 protein: CASSYRSGGGSTDTQYF
D gene: .; V gene: TRBV4-2; J gene: TRBJ2-7; clone size: many; CDR3 DNA: TGTGCCAGCAGCCAAGATGAGGGGCATAGCGGCAGGTCCTACGAGCAGTACTTC; CDR3 protein: CASSQDEGHSGRSYEQYF
D gene: .; V gene: TRBV7-7; J gene: TRBJ2-2; clone size: .; CDR3 DNA: TGTGCCAGCAGCCCATTGCGGACACTCAACACCGGGGAGCTGTTTTTT; CDR3 protein: CASSPLRTLNTGELFF
D gene: .; V gene: TRBV7-8; J gene: TRBJ2-2; clone size: few; CDR3 DNA: TGTGCCAGCAGCTTAGTTGGCTCGATTGACACCGGGGAGCTGTTTTTT; CDR3 protein: CASSLVGSIDTGELFF
D gene: .; V gene: TRBV2; J gene: TRBJ2-6; clone size: many; CDR3 DNA: TGTGCCAGCATTGAAGGGGTCGGGGCCAACGTCCTGACTTTC; CDR3 protein: CASIEGVGANVLTF
D gene: .; V gene: TRBV5-1; J gene: TRBJ2-1; clone size: many; CDR3 DNA: TGCGCCAGCAGCTTGGGACTAGATGTCAATGAGCAGTTCTTC; CDR3 protein: CASSLGLDVNEQFF
D gene: TRBD1; V gene: TRBV20-1; J gene: TRBJ2-5; clone size: many; CDR3 DNA: TGCAGTGCTGACCGGGACAGGGTAGAGACCCAGTACTTC; CDR3 protein: CSADRDRVETQYF
D gene: .; V gene: TRBV24-1; J gene: TRBJ2-6; clone size: few; CDR3 DNA: TGTGCCACCAGTGAAAGAAGCTCTGGGGCCAACGTCCTGACTTTC; CDR3 protein: CATSERSSGANVLTF
D gene: .; V gene: TRBV15; J gene: TRBJ2-1; clone size: few; CDR3 DNA: TGTGCCACCAGCCCTCGTCACAATGAGCAGTTCTTC; CDR3 protein: CATSPRHNEQFF
D gene: .; V gene: TRBV5-1; J gene: TRBJ2-5; clone size: .; CDR3 DNA: TGCGCCAGCAGCTTGTTTCTAGCAGGGGAGACCCAGTACTTC; CDR3 protein: CASSLFLAGETQYF
D gene: .; V gene: TRBV29-1; J gene: TRBJ1-1; clone size: .; CDR3 DNA: TGCAGCGTTTCGGCGAACACTGAAGCTTTCTTT; CDR3 protein: CSVSANTEAFF
D gene: .; V gene: TRBV7-9; J gene: TRBJ2-1; clone size: .; CDR3 DNA: TGTGCCAGCAGCTCTAAGGGGGGCGCCATTAGTAATGAGCAGTTCTTC; CDR3 protein: CASSSKGGAISNEQFF
D gene: TRBD2; V gene: TRBV7-2; J gene: TRBJ2-1; clone size: many; CDR3 DNA: TGTGCCAGCAGCTTAGATAGCGGGGCCTACAATGAGCAGTTCTTC; CDR3 protein: CASSLDSGAYNEQFF
D gene: TRBD1; V gene: TRBV29-1; J gene: TRBJ1-1; clone size: many; CDR3 DNA: TGCAGCGTCCGGACAGGGGCCACTGAAGCTTTCTTT; CDR3 protein: CSVRTGATEAFF
D gene: TRBD1; V gene: TRBV27; J gene: TRBJ2-1; clone size: .; CDR3 DNA: TGTGCCAGCAGGGGACAGGAGAGCTCCTACAATGAGCAGTTCTTC; CDR3 protein: CASRGQESSYNEQFF
D gene: .; V gene: TRBV15; J gene: TRBJ2-2; clone size: many; CDR3 DNA: TGTGCCACCAGCAGAGTATTTCGCGACACCGGGGAGCTGTTTTTT; CDR3 protein: CATSRVFRDTGELFF
D gene: .; V gene: TRBV7-9; J gene: TRBJ1-5; clone size: many; CDR3 DNA: TGTGCCAGCAGCTGGGACGGCGGCTTTCAGCCCCAGCATTTT; CDR3 protein: CASSWDGGFQPQHF
D gene: TRBD1; V gene: TRBV9; J gene: TRBJ1-5; clone size: many; CDR3 DNA: TGTGCCAGCAGCGCGACAGGGAGCAATCAGCCCCAGCATTTT; CDR3 protein: CASSATGSNQPQHF
D gene: TRBD2; V gene: TRBV6-5; J gene: TRBJ2-4; clone size: .; CDR3 DNA: TGTGCCAGCAGTTACGCGCCGGGAGGGTTAAACATTCAGTACTTC; CDR3 protein: CASSYAPGGLNIQYF
D gene: .; V gene: TRBV19; J gene: TRBJ2-1; clone size: few; CDR3 DNA: TGTGCCAGTATTAGCAACTCCTACAATGAGCAGTTCTTC; CDR3 protein: CASISNSYNEQFF
D gene: .; V gene: TRBV6-1; J gene: TRBJ1-2; clone size: many; CDR3 DNA: TGTGCCAGCAGTCGGGGGAGAACCTATGGCTACACCTTC; CDR3 protein: CASSRGRTYGYTF
D gene: TRBD2; V gene: TRBV20-1; J gene: TRBJ2-1; clone size: .; CDR3 DNA: TGCAGTGCTGCTAGCGGGAGGGAGAGTGAGCAGTTCTTC; CDR3 protein: CSAASGRESEQFF
D gene: TRBD2; V gene: TRBV2; J gene: TRBJ2-3; clone size: .; CDR3 DNA: TGTGCCAGCAGTGACCCCCGGGAGGGCCTCTTAGATACGCAGTATTTT; CDR3 protein: CASSDPREGLLDTQYF
D gene: TRBD2; V gene: TRBV12-3/TRBV12-4; J gene: TRBJ2-1; clone size: many; CDR3 DNA: TGTGCCAGCAGTTTAGGCGGGAGCAACTACAATGAGCAGTTCTTC; CDR3 protein: CASSLGGSNYNEQFF
D gene: .; V gene: TRBV6-1; J gene: TRBJ1-6; clone size: .; CDR3 DNA: TGTGCCACCGCGGGTGGGGCGAGTTCACCCCTCCACTTT; CDR3 protein: CATAGGASSPLHF
D gene: TRBD1; V gene: TRBV6-2/TRBV6-3; J gene: TRBJ2-7; clone size: many; CDR3 DNA: TGTGCTACCCAGGGGGCCTACGAGCAGTACTTC; CDR3 protein: CATQGAYEQYF
D gene: .; V gene: TRBV3-1; J gene: TRBJ1-5; clone size: few; CDR3 DNA: TGTGCCAGCAGCCAAGAGGGCTTGGGTGGGCCCCAGCATTTT; CDR3 protein: CASSQEGLGGPQHF
D gene: .; V gene: TRBV4-1; J gene: TRBJ2-1; clone size: few; CDR3 DNA: TGCGCCAGCAGCCAATTTGTAGCCACCTACAATGAGCAGTTCTTC; CDR3 protein: CASSQFVATYNEQFF
D gene: .; V gene: TRBV5-1; J gene: TRBJ2-2; clone size: many; CDR3 DNA: TGCGCCAGCAGCGCAGGGCACTCAGGGACCGGGGAGCTGTTTTTT; CDR3 protein: CASSAGHSGTGELFF
D gene: TRBD1; V gene: TRBV12-3/TRBV12-4; J gene: TRBJ1-3; clone size: many; CDR3 DNA: TGTGCCAGCAGTGACGGACAGGGGGCCCCCAGGCCTGGAAACACCATATATTTT; CDR3 protein: CASSDGQGAPRPGNTIYF
D gene: TRBD1; V gene: TRBV7-9; J gene: TRBJ2-4; clone size: few; CDR3 DNA: TGTGCCAGCAGCCCCCCCTGGGGACAGATCCAAAACATTCAGTACTTC; CDR3 protein: CASSPPWGQIQNIQYF
D gene: TRBD2; V gene: TRBV19; J gene: TRBJ2-1; clone size: .; CDR3 DNA: TGTGCCAGTATTGGACTAGCGGGAGAAAGTTCCTACAATGAGCAGTTCTTC; CDR3 protein: CASIGLAGESSYNEQFF